Below, 30 T cell receptor beta chains from the same sample are listed, as sequenced in a study of blood T cell repertoires in COVID-19. The method was immunoSEQ multiplex PCR; TCRdb's version includes in-frame clones alone and lacks a portion of them. This sample has around 380,000 clones, with about 80% found just once. The specimen sequenced was peripheral blood. These receptors came from a human donor with acute or convalescent COVID-19. The donor label of this sample is uncertain.

This clone was picked up one time. The gene calls are TRBV30 and TRBJ1-2, with a weak D call TRBD1 (5 bases). Trimming stripped 0 bases from V and 8 bases from J, with 19 bases between. The germline CDR1 and CDR2 sequences are GTSNPN and SVGIG (reference sequence). The CDR3 has 15 residues. The CDR3 loop reads CAWSVLGGTFEGYTF. The CDR3 DNA is TGTGCCTGGAGTGTACTTGGGGGGACCTTTGAGGGCTACACCTTC.

The J gene is TRBJ2-7, the V gene TRBV28; 8 nucleotides match TRBD1. Germline CDR1 is MDHEN and CDR2 is SYDVKM. The junction had 6 bases not matched to a gene; V was cut back by 6 bases and J by 2 bases. This CDR3 is built from 14 residues. The CDR3 nucleotides read TGTGCCAGCAGGCGACAGGGGATAACCTACGAGCAGTACTTC. It codes for CASRRQGITYEQYF. Variable domain in full (rest from reference TRBV28 and TRBJ2-7): DVKVTQSSRYLVKRTGEKVFLECVQDMDHENMFWYRQDPGLGLRLIYFSYDVKMKEKGDIPEGYSVSREKKERFSLILESASTNQTSMYLCASRRQGITYEQYFGPGTRLTVT.

The chain couples TRBV10-1 to TRBJ1-6; D unclear. This CDR3 comprises 13 residues. Germline CDR1 reads WNHNN; CDR2 reads SYGVQD (reference sequence). Trimming left V 6 bases short and J 6 bases short, with 9 bases between. CDR3 loop: CASSQVLNSPLHF. In nucleotides, the CDR3 is TGCGCCAGCAGCCAGGTCCTTAATTCACCCCTCCACTTT.

The table lists this clone with a few counts. V gene TRBV7-6 combines with J gene TRBJ1-6; 8 nucleotides match TRBD1. The V gene's germline CDR1 is SGHVS and CDR2 FNYEAQ. V trimming: 3 bases; J trimming: 9 bases; junction bases outside the gene matches: 7. This CDR3 region has 15 residues. The CDR3 spells CASSLGGDRSSPLHF. CDR3 coding DNA: TGTGCCAGCAGCTTGGGCGGGGACAGGAGTTCACCCCTCCACTTT.

This clone was seen a few times. The chain couples TRBV28 to TRBJ1-2, with 7 bases identical to TRBD1. V lost 4 bases and J lost 7; bases outside the gene matches: 18. Per the germline V gene, CDR1 is MDHEN and CDR2 is SYDVKM. The CDR3 has 17 residues. CDR3 residues: CASSSYLLDRQSGGYTF. DNA of the CDR3: TGTGCCAGCAGTTCCTACCTACTGGACAGGCAGAGTGGTGGCTACACCTTC.

The chain couples TRBV7-8 to TRBJ2-1; 9 bases align to TRBD2. The CDR3 spans 16 residues. Germline CDR1 and CDR2: SGHVS and FQNEAQ. V was clipped by 7 bases and J by 6 bases; unmatched bases: 13. The CDR3 loop reads CASNTAGGRAANEQFF. CDR3 DNA sequence: TGTGCCAGCAACACGGCCGGCGGGAGGGCCGCCAATGAGCAGTTCTTC.

This rearrangement joins TRBV7-8 to TRBJ1-2; 7 nucleotides match TRBD1. This CDR3 has 15 residues. J lost 5 bases, V lost 1 base, and 7 bases had no gene match. CDR1 is SGHVS, CDR2 FQNEAQ, per germline. Here the CDR3 DNA reads TGTGCCAGCAGCTTAGGCCGGGACAGACTTTATGGCTACACCTTC. The encoded protein is CASSLGRDRLYGYTF. The full variable domain, completed using reference TRBV7-8 and TRBJ1-2, is GAGVSQSPRYKVAKRGQDVALRCDPISGHVSLFWYQQALGQGPEFLTYFQNEAQLDKSGLPSDRFFAERPEGSVSTLKIQRTQQEDSAVYLCASSLGRDRLYGYTFGSGTRLTVV.

The V call is TRBV29-1, the J call TRBJ1-1, with D hard to call. Between the trimmed V and J ends, which lost 3 bases and 8 bases, there was a span of 10 bases. Per the germline V gene, CDR1 is SQVTM and CDR2 is ANQGSEA. The CDR3 contains 11 residues. Here the CDR3 DNA reads TGCAGCGTTGACGAGGGTCTCGAAGCTTTCTTT. Its protein is CSVDEGLEAFF.

This chain connects TRBV28 to TRBJ1-2, with D perhaps TRBD1 (6 bases). The germline V and J ends were trimmed by 7 bases and 5 bases, with 14 bases remaining between them. The CDR3 sequence is 13 residues long. The V gene's germline CDR1 is MDHEN and CDR2 SYDVKM. The CDR3 sequence is CASTPDRIYGYTF. The CDR3 DNA reads TGTGCCAGCACCCCGGACAGAATATATGGCTACACCTTC.

The chain is built from TRBV5-4 and TRBJ2-5; maybe TRBD1 (7 bases). Trimming took 4 bases from V and 0 from J, leaving 16 bases between them. The CDR3 is 16 amino acids. The germline V gene encodes CDR1 SGHNT and CDR2 YYREEE (reference sequence). CDR3 nucleotide sequence: TGTGCCAGCAGCGGGCGTCAGGGGGGCCACCAAGAGACCCAGTACTTC. Translating gives CASSGRQGGHQETQYF.

This clone was seen once. The rearrangement uses TRBV15 and TRBJ2-2, with a tentative D call TRBD2 (5 bases). Germline-derived CDR1 and CDR2 are LNHNV and YYDKDF (reference sequence). CDR3 length: 16 residues. V shed 3 bases and J shed 2 bases, with 13 bases lying between them. CDR3 bases: TGTGCCACCAGCAGGGATATTCTAGCAAACACCGGGGAGCTGTTTTTT. This gives the protein CATSRDILANTGELFF.

The chain uses TRBV6-1 and TRBJ2-7; 11 bases fit TRBD2. V shed 3 bases and J 5 bases; nucleotides not matched to a gene: 12. The CDR3 extends over 17 amino acids. CDR1 and CDR2 from the germline V gene are MNHNS and SASEGT. CDR3 sequence (DNA): TGTGCCAGCAGTGATCCGGGACTAGCGGACGTGAGGAACGAGCAGTACTTC. As protein: CASSDPGLADVRNEQYF.

The chain joins TRBV7-9 to TRBJ1-4, with 7 bases matching TRBD1. After removal of 3 bases from V and 7 bases from J, the junction contained 5 bases not matched to a gene. Germline V gene sequence: CDR1 SEHNR, CDR2 FQNEAQ (reference sequence). The CDR3 extends over 14 amino acids. CDR3 protein: CASSLRQGGEKLFF. The CDR3 region has the DNA TGTGCCAGCAGCTTGCGACAGGGCGGTGAAAAACTGTTTTTT. Drawing the rest from reference TRBV7-9 and TRBJ1-4, the complete variable domain is DTGVSQNPRHKITKRGQNVTFRCDPISEHNRLYWYRQTLGQGPEFLTYFQNEAQLEKSRLLSDRFSAERPKGSFSTLEIQRTEQGDSAMYLCASSLRQGGEKLFFGSGTQLSVL.

The chain carries TRBV5-1 and TRBJ1-6, with TRBD1 identical over 10 bases. Per germline, CDR1 SGHRS and CDR2 YFSETQ. V gave up 4 bases and J gave up 7 bases; unmatched junction bases: 5. This CDR3 comprises 15 residues. CDR3 sequence reads: CASSSGDRGNSPLHF. The CDR3 DNA is TGCGCCAGCAGCAGCGGGGACAGGGGAAATTCACCCCTCCACTTT.

The genes are TRBV15 and TRBJ1-5; no clear D. The CDR3 extends over 14 amino acids. Per germline, CDR1 LNHNV and CDR2 YYDKDF (reference sequence). Trimming pared 4 bases from V and 2 bases from J, leaving 9 bases between. CDR3 amino acids: CATSMSQGNQPQHF. The CDR3 DNA reads as TGTGCCACCAGCATGAGTCAGGGCAATCAGCCCCAGCATTTT. Filled out from reference TRBV15 and TRBJ1-5, the complete variable domain reads DAMVIQNPRYQVTQFGKPVTLSCSQTLNHNVMYWYQQKSSQAPKLLFHYYDKDFNNEADTPDNFQSRRPNTSFCFLDIRSPGLGDTAMYLCATSMSQGNQPQHFGDGTRLSIL.

The CDR3 bases are TGTGCCAGTAGTATGGGACATGGGCCCAATCAGCCCCAGCATTTT. Residues: CASSMGHGPNQPQHF. The gene calls are TRBV19 and TRBJ1-5; possibly TRBD1 for D (6 bases). This CDR3 contains 15 residues. The germline gives CDR1 LNHDA, CDR2 SQIVND (reference sequence). Trimming cost V 3 bases and J 3 bases, with 12 bases left between them.

This clone was observed a single time. This chain links TRBV7-8 with TRBJ2-2, with TRBD1 identical over 7 bases. The junction had 11 bases not matched to a gene; V was cut back by 7 bases and J by 6 bases. This CDR3 region has 15 residues. Germline lookup yields CDR1 SGHVS and CDR2 FQNEAQ. CDR3 protein: CASTLPKQGAGELFF. DNA of the CDR3: TGTGCCAGCACCCTTCCCAAGCAGGGGGCCGGGGAGCTGTTTTTT. The variable domain in full, completed from reference TRBV7-8 and TRBJ2-2, reads GAGVSQSPRYKVAKRGQDVALRCDPISGHVSLFWYQQALGQGPEFLTYFQNEAQLDKSGLPSDRFFAERPEGSVSTLKIQRTQQEDSAVYLCASTLPKQGAGELFFGEGSRLTVL.

With regard to this clone: Relative to the germline gene, one junction end is altered; a read error may explain this. The rearrangement joins TRBV18 to TRBJ1-3, with 7 bases that match TRBD1. Germline assignment: CDR1 KGHSH and CDR2 LQKENI. The CDR3 extends over 12 amino acids. CDR3 protein: CASSLRDRIGHF. The CDR3 region has the DNA TGTGCCAGCTCACTCCGGGACAGAATTGGGCATTTT.

This clone showed up just once. The V and J genes are TRBV13 and TRBJ2-7; D unresolved. Germline assignment: CDR1 PRHDT and CDR2 FYEKMQ (reference sequence). The CDR3 spans 12 residues. V dropped 4 bases and J dropped 7 bases, with 11 bases sitting between them. The chain's CDR3 is CASSSRFREQYF. The CDR3 nucleotides read TGTGCCAGCAGCTCCAGATTCCGTGAGCAGTACTTC.

J is TRBJ2-6 and V is TRBV21-1; TRBD2 was called by the table and not checked on the DNA. TRBV21-1 is deemed a pseudogene. The CDR3 totals 18 residues. In DNA form, the CDR3 reads TGTGCCAGCCCCCCGGTGGGCGGGAGAGGAATTGGGGCCAACGTCCTGACTTTC. This codes for CASPPVGGRGIGANVLTF.

This rearrangement joins TRBV23-1 to TRBJ1-1, with TRBD1 as a possible D gene (6 bases). TRBV23-1 counts as an open reading frame of uncertain function. Trimming cost V 0 bases and J 4 bases, with 9 bases left between them. This CDR3 has 14 amino acids. The CDR3 DNA follows: TGCGCCAGCAGTCAATCTACAGGGAGCACTGAAGCTTTCTTT. Protein sequence: CASSQSTGSTEAFF.

The chain employs TRBV5-4 and TRBJ1-1, with D possibly matching TRBD1 (6 bases). This CDR3 has 13 amino acids. V shed 7 bases and J shed 1 base, with 11 bases lying between them. The germline V gene encodes CDR1 SGHNT and CDR2 YYREEE (reference sequence). The CDR3 here is CASGTTANTEAFF. In DNA form, the CDR3 reads TGTGCCAGCGGGACAACAGCGAACACTGAAGCTTTCTTT.

The chain combines TRBV2 with TRBJ2-2; 7 bases line up with TRBD1. Germline V CDR1 and CDR2: SNHLY, FYNNEI. The CDR3 length is 14 residues. V trimming: 8 bases; J trimming: 4 bases; junction bases outside the gene matches: 7. The CDR3 region has the DNA TGTGCCAGCTTACAGGGGTTATTCACCGGGGAGCTGTTTTTT. Protein: CASLQGLFTGELFF.

This sequence joins TRBV6-5 and TRBJ1-5, with a possible D match to TRBD1 (5 bases). The ends were cut back, 4 bases at V and 0 bases at J, with 10 bases in the middle. The CDR3 extends over 15 amino acids. CDR1 is MNHEY and CDR2 is SVGAGI in the germline V gene. CDR3 DNA: TGTGCCAGCAGTTTCAGGGTCGGTAGCAATCAGCCCCAGCATTTT. This gives the protein CASSFRVGSNQPQHF.

In this sample, this clone turned up once. The V and J genes are TRBV5-8 and TRBJ1-2, with unresolved D. Germline CDR1 SGHTS, CDR2 YDEGEE. The V end was cut by 0 bases, the J end by 4 bases, with 10 bases between. The CDR3 sequence is 14 residues long. CDR3 nucleotides: TGTGCCAGCAGCTTGGGGGCAGCTTTCTATGGCTACACCTTC. Translated, it gives CASSLGAAFYGYTF.

The chain carries TRBV6-1 and TRBJ2-2; TRBD1 is a possible D gene (6 bases). Deletions cut 2 bases from V and 2 bases from J, with 18 bases between. The CDR3 consists of 18 residues. From germline, CDR1 is MNHNS and CDR2 SASEGT. DNA for the CDR3: TGTGCCAGCAGTGAACTAGTCTCACAGGGAAGAAACACCGGGGAGCTGTTTTTT. It specifies CASSELVSQGRNTGELFF.

This clone was observed a handful of times. J is TRBJ1-2 and V is TRBV19; 8 bases agree with TRBD1. Germline lookup yields CDR1 LNHDA and CDR2 SQIVND (reference sequence). The V segment lost 1 base and the J segment 5 bases; nucleotides outside the gene matches: 12. The CDR3 contains 17 residues. CDR3 sequence (DNA): TGTGCCAGTAGTATAGCAACAGGGGGTGCCGTCGGTTATGGCTACACCTTC. Encoded protein: CASSIATGGAVGYGYTF.

This clone has just one count. The chain links TRBV6-5 to TRBJ1-2; maybe TRBD1 (5 bases). The CDR3 consists of 15 residues. Germline values: CDR1 MNHEY, CDR2 SVGAGI. Trimming cost V 6 bases and J 2 bases, with 16 bases left between them. CDR3 amino acids: CASRDSGGTNYGYTF. CDR3 bases: TGTGCCAGCAGAGATTCGGGGGGGACCAACTATGGCTACACCTTC.

This rearrangement joins TRBV27 to TRBJ2-1; D possibly corresponds to TRBD1 (5 bases). Germline CDR1 is MNHEY and CDR2 is SMNVEV (reference sequence). The length of the CDR3 is 14 residues. V was shortened by 5 bases and J by 10 bases, with 18 bases between the two germline ends. The CDR3 region has the DNA TGTGCCAGCAGTCCCCGGGTGGTTAGGGGCGAGCAGTTCTTC. The encoded protein is CASSPRVVRGEQFF.

The J gene is TRBJ2-1, the V gene TRBV28, with 7 bases identical to TRBD2. Per germline, CDR1 MDHEN and CDR2 SYDVKM. The junction had 6 bases not matched to a gene; V was cut back by 8 bases and J by 8 bases. The CDR3 spans 12 residues. The CDR3 loop reads CASREATYEQFF. CDR3 sequence (DNA): TGTGCCAGCCGGGAGGCAACTTATGAGCAGTTCTTC.